A single sample gave rise to the 31 T cell receptor beta chains below, sequenced in a study of CD8 T cells in Susac syndrome. About 0.45 to 1 ug RNA was reverse transcribed with random hexamers. TCRdb itself ran the immunoSEQ multiplex PCR reads through MiXCR, one entry per CDR3 protein. The sample lists under 150,000 distinct CDR3 sequences; around 75% were seen once. The sample taken for sequencing was CD8+ T cells from PBMCs. The receptors were sampled from a human donor with multiple sclerosis.

This clonotype came up a few times. The chain employs TRBV10-3 and TRBJ2-7; D might be TRBD2 (6 bases). The CDR3 length is 14 residues. V was cut by 2 bases and J by 6 bases, with 14 bases left in between. Germline CDR1 is ENHRY and CDR2 is SYGVKD. CDR3 amino acids: CAISETWDSGEQYF. For the CDR3, the DNA is TGTGCCATCAGTGAGACCTGGGACTCGGGCGAGCAGTACTTC.

The chain has TRBV6-5 and TRBJ1-2, with TRBD1 matching 11 bases. This CDR3 has 17 residues. From germline, CDR1 is MNHEY and CDR2 SVGAGI. The J segment lost 2 bases and the V segment lost 4 bases, leaving 9 bases of the junction unmatched. CDR3 amino acids: CASSSGTGGPLNYGYTF. CDR3 nucleotides: TGTGCCAGCAGTTCCGGGACAGGGGGTCCACTCAACTATGGCTACACCTTC.

J is TRBJ2-1 and V is TRBV12-5, with a possible D match to TRBD2 (6 bases). The CDR3 sequence is 13 residues long. Trimming shortened V by 0 bases and J by 11 bases, and 11 bases separated the two germline ends. Germline V lookup: CDR1 LGHNT, CDR2 FRNRAP. This chain's CDR3 is CASGLVLGGKQFF. CDR3 coding DNA: TGTGCTAGTGGTTTGGTACTTGGGGGGAAGCAGTTCTTC.

Only a few counts were recorded for this clonotype. CDR3: CASSLGTSGISGELFF. CDR3 bases: TGTGCCAGCAGCTTAGGTACTAGCGGAATAAGCGGGGAGCTGTTTTTT. V and J are TRBV7-9 and TRBJ2-2, with 8 positions matching TRBD2. Germline CDR1 reads SEHNR; CDR2 reads FQNEAQ (reference sequence). J gave up 7 bases and V 1 base, and 8 bases lay outside the gene matches. The CDR3 consists of 16 residues.

The chain combines TRBV7-9 with TRBJ1-4; the D is unclear. This CDR3 comprises 14 residues. Germline assignment: CDR1 SEHNR and CDR2 FQNEAQ (reference sequence). The V end was cut by 3 bases, the J end by 1 base, with 6 bases between. The CDR3 is CASSFGRTNEKLFF. CDR3 nucleotide sequence: TGTGCCAGCAGCTTCGGAAGAACTAATGAAAAACTGTTTTTT.

This clonotype came up a few times. The rearrangement uses TRBV2 and TRBJ2-1; 16 bases are shared with TRBD2. V lost 7 bases to trimming and J lost 9 bases; unmatched junction nucleotides: 18. The germline V gene encodes CDR1 SNHLY and CDR2 FYNNEI. This CDR3 has 19 amino acids. The CDR3 sequence is CASTHPGLAGGPPGGEQFF. CDR3 in DNA: TGTGCCAGCACCCACCCGGGACTAGCGGGAGGGCCGCCCGGTGGTGAGCAGTTCTTC.

The V and J genes are TRBV9 and TRBJ2-1; 7 bases are shared with TRBD2. The CDR3 length is 15 residues. Trimming cost V 0 bases and J 9 bases; bases outside gene matches: 9. Germline V gene sequence: CDR1 SGDLS, CDR2 YYNGEE. The CDR3 sequence is CASSVGGSSYGEQFF. CDR3 DNA: TGTGCCAGCAGCGTAGGCGGGAGTAGTTACGGTGAGCAGTTCTTC.

The chain has TRBV4-1 and TRBJ2-1; 8 bases match TRBD2. This CDR3 region has 16 residues. V trimming: 5 bases; J trimming: 5 bases; junction bases outside the gene matches: 11. Germline values: CDR1 MGHRA, CDR2 YSYEKL. The DNA of the CDR3 is TGCGCCAGCAGCGTAGGAGCGGGACTAGAGAACAATGAGCAGTTCTTC. Its protein product is CASSVGAGLENNEQFF.

The chain joins TRBV6-5 to TRBJ1-2, with D hard to call. The CDR3 is made up of 16 amino acids. Trimming left V 2 bases short and J 2 bases short, with 15 bases between. Germline values: CDR1 MNHEY, CDR2 SVGAGI. CDR3 sequence: CASSYTLYGGNYGYTF. In nucleotides, the CDR3 is TGTGCCAGCAGTTACACACTGTATGGTGGAAACTATGGCTACACCTTC.

This rearrangement joins TRBV6-6 to TRBJ2-7; 12 bases match TRBD2. V lost 5 bases and J lost 4; bases outside the gene matches: 3. This CDR3 is built from 14 residues. Germline lookup yields CDR1 MNHNY and CDR2 SVGAGI (reference sequence). The CDR3 protein is CASSAGTSGYEQYV. DNA of the CDR3: TGTGCCAGCAGTGCCGGGACTAGCGGGTACGAGCAGTACGTC.

V gene TRBV27 combines with J gene TRBJ2-3; a weak D match, TRBD2 (6 bases). The ends were cut back, 4 bases at V and 0 bases at J, with 14 bases in the middle. The CDR3 loop spans 16 amino acids. CDR1 and CDR2 (germline): MNHEY, SMNVEV (reference sequence). The CDR3: CASSSLYGGSTDTQYF. DNA of the CDR3: TGTGCCAGCAGTTCCCTTTACGGGGGAAGCACAGATACGCAGTATTTT.

V gene TRBV2 combines with J gene TRBJ2-5, with D perhaps TRBD2 (5 bases). Germline V lookup: CDR1 SNHLY, CDR2 FYNNEI. This CDR3 has 17 residues. V was pared by 0 bases and J by 2 bases, with 16 bases between. The CDR3 spells CASSEAPRGMIQETQYF. The CDR3 DNA reads as TGTGCCAGCAGTGAAGCGCCGAGAGGGATGATTCAAGAGACCCAGTACTTC. Together with reference TRBV2 and TRBJ2-5, the CDR3 gives the full variable domain: EPEVTQTPSHQVTQMGQEVILRCVPISNHLYFYWYRQILGQKVEFLVSFYNNEISEKSEIFDDQFSVERPDGSNFTLKIRSTKLEDSAMYFCASSEAPRGMIQETQYFGPGTRLLVL.

This clonotype was seen just once. The genes are TRBV30 and TRBJ2-7; possibly TRBD1 or TRBD2 for D (5 bases each). This CDR3 region has 14 residues. Germline V gene data show CDR1 as GTSNPN and CDR2 as SVGIG (reference sequence). The V gene lost 2 bases and the J gene lost 0 bases, with 11 bases spanning the gap. The CDR3 is CAWSLGTFSYEQYF. In nucleotides, the CDR3 is TGTGCCTGGAGTCTAGGGACCTTCTCCTACGAGCAGTACTTC.

The genes are TRBV19 and TRBJ1-5; D is possibly TRBD1 (5 bases). V was clipped by 7 bases and J by 11 bases, with 21 bases between them. The length of the CDR3 is 14 residues. Per germline, CDR1 LNHDA and CDR2 SQIVND (reference sequence). The CDR3 region is CASTWGRATGAQHF. The CDR3 DNA reads as TGTGCCAGTACCTGGGGACGGGCGACGGGGGCCCAGCATTTT.

The genes are TRBV27 and TRBJ1-5; TRBD1 might be the D (5 bases). The CDR3 consists of 14 residues. V was cut by 6 bases and J by 1 base, with 10 bases left in between. CDR1 is MNHEY, CDR2 SMNVEV, per germline (reference sequence). The CDR3 protein is CASRAGQSNQPQHF. CDR3 sequence (DNA): TGTGCCAGCAGGGCGGGGCAGAGCAATCAGCCCCAGCATTTT.

The count of this clonotype is one. The chain has TRBV15 and TRBJ2-7, with D possibly being TRBD1 (6 bases). There are 17 residues in the CDR3. Per germline, CDR1 LNHNV and CDR2 YYDKDF (reference sequence). Trimming took off 0 bases at V and 2 bases at J, with 17 bases between the two ends. DNA of the CDR3: TGTGCCACCAGCAGAGATACAGGGTCGTACCCCACCTACGAGCAGTACTTC. Encoded protein: CATSRDTGSYPTYEQYF.

V gene TRBV7-2 combines with J gene TRBJ1-6; no clear D gene. The CDR3 runs 15 residues. Trimming removed 6 bases at V and 11 bases at J, with 20 bases between. The germline CDR1 and CDR2 sequences are SGHTA and FQGNSA. Written as DNA, the CDR3 is TGTGCCAGCAGATCTCCCGGTCACTTGCATACACCCCTCCACTTT. Translated, it gives CASRSPGHLHTPLHF.

V gene TRBV6-2 or TRBV6-3 combines with J gene TRBJ2-3; 7 bases are a match to TRBD1. The CDR3 totals 15 residues. V lost 7 bases, J lost 4 bases, and 11 bases stayed unmatched. The germline V gene encodes CDR1 MNHEY and CDR2 SVGEGT. The CDR3 region is CASNSETGYADTQYF. CDR3 coding DNA: TGTGCCAGCAATTCCGAGACAGGGTACGCAGATACGCAGTATTTT.

The chain recombines TRBV4-1 with TRBJ1-2, with a tentative D call TRBD1 (6 bases). Trimming cost V 2 bases and J 3 bases, with 13 bases left between them. CDR1 and CDR2 (germline): MGHRA, YSYEKL. The CDR3 has 15 residues. The CDR3 loop reads CASSQPQGFDYGYTF. The CDR3 DNA reads TGCGCCAGCAGCCAACCACAGGGATTTGACTATGGCTACACCTTC.

The rearrangement links TRBV7-2 to TRBJ1-2, with TRBD1 matching over 10 bases. Germline values: CDR1 SGHTA, CDR2 FQGNSA. V gave up 5 bases and J gave up 8 bases; unmatched junction bases: 11. The CDR3 length is 15 residues. The CDR3 sequence is CASSVGTGVYRGYTF. As DNA, the CDR3 is TGTGCCAGCAGCGTCGGGACAGGGGTCTATAGAGGCTACACCTTC.

The rearrangement joins TRBV16 to TRBJ2-4, with 14 bases matching TRBD2. Per the germline V gene, CDR1 is KGHSY and CDR2 is FQNENV. The CDR3 has 17 residues. V lost 5 bases and J lost 8; bases outside the gene matches: 11. The CDR3 spells CASSAHLTTSGRDIQYF. The CDR3 DNA is TGTGCCAGCAGCGCCCACCTAACGACTAGCGGGAGGGACATTCAGTACTTC.

This chain links TRBV4-1 with TRBJ1-1, with D unclear. The CDR3 is 13 residues long. Germline loops: CDR1 MGHRA, CDR2 YSYEKL. V was trimmed by 2 bases and J by 1 base, leaving 5 bases between them. CDR3 nucleotide sequence: TGCGCCAGCAGCCAACGGGAGAACACTGAAGCTTTCTTT. Translation gives CASSQRENTEAFF.

This clonotype was observed a few times. V is TRBV27 and J is TRBJ2-7; D is perhaps TRBD1 or TRBD2 (5 bases each). V was pared by 2 bases and J by 7 bases, with 6 bases between. Germline CDR1 MNHEY, CDR2 SMNVEV (reference sequence). The CDR3 sequence is 11 residues long. The chain's CDR3 is CASSLGGEQYF. The CDR3 DNA reads TGTGCCAGCAGTTTAGGGGGAGAGCAGTACTTC.

The V gene is TRBV27, the J gene TRBJ2-3; 13 positions match TRBD2. There are 16 residues in the CDR3. The germline CDR1 and CDR2 sequences are MNHEY and SMNVEV (reference sequence). The V segment lost 4 bases and the J segment 6 bases; nucleotides outside the gene matches: 7. The CDR3 sequence: CASSSRPGLAGDTQYF. CDR3 DNA sequence: TGTGCCAGCAGTTCTCGTCCGGGACTAGCGGGGGATACGCAGTATTTT.

This clonotype has more than one count but fewer than ten. The chain is built from TRBV6-1 and TRBJ2-3; D gene uncertain. Germline CDR1 MNHNS, CDR2 SASEGT. V was clipped by 11 bases and J by 0 bases, with 6 bases between them. This CDR3 spans 11 amino acids. The DNA of the CDR3 is TGTGCCTCGGAGAGCACAGATACGCAGTATTTT. Translated: CASESTDTQYF.

The CDR3 bases are TGTGCCAGCGGGACTAGCGGGGGGTTATACGAGCAGTACTTC. Encoded protein: CASGTSGGLYEQYF. The chain uses TRBV6-5 and TRBJ2-7; 15 nucleotides match TRBD2. Germline CDR1 and CDR2: MNHEY and SVGAGI. The CDR3 consists of 14 residues. With 8 bases clipped from V and 4 bases from J, the junction kept 3 bases outside the gene matches.

In DNA, the CDR3 is TGTGCCAGCAGCTTTGTGGGGTCCGATGGCTACACCTTC. Translation: CASSFVGSDGYTF. This chain links TRBV7-8 with TRBJ1-2; no clear D. V shed 3 bases and J shed 6 bases, with 11 bases lying between them. The germline gives CDR1 SGHVS, CDR2 FQNEAQ. The CDR3 sequence is 13 residues long.

The gene calls are TRBV10-3 and TRBJ1-2; the D gene is possibly TRBD1 (5 bases). The length of the CDR3 is 16 residues. V was trimmed by 5 bases and J by 2 bases, leaving 18 bases between them. Per the germline V gene, CDR1 is ENHRY and CDR2 is SYGVKD. CDR3 region: CAISPAGVVGNYGYTF. The DNA for the CDR3 is TGTGCCATCAGTCCGGCGGGGGTCGTCGGGAACTATGGCTACACCTTC.

The gene calls are TRBV29-1 and TRBJ1-2; a weak D match, TRBD1 (6 bases). With 7 bases removed from V and 4 bases from J, the gap between germline ends came to 13 bases. The germline CDR1 and CDR2 sequences are SQVTM and ANQGSEA. The CDR3 is 12 residues long. CDR3 residues: CSAPTGPYGYTF. The CDR3 DNA reads as TGCAGCGCTCCGACAGGTCCCTATGGCTACACCTTC. Based on the CDR3 plus reference TRBV29-1 and TRBJ1-2, the full variable domain is SAVISQKPSRDICQRGTSLTIQCQVDSQVTMMFWYRQQPGQSLTLIATANQGSEATYESGFVIDKFPISRPNLTFSTLTVSNMSPEDSSIYLCSAPTGPYGYTFGSGTRLTVV.

This sequence joins TRBV19 and TRBJ1-1; D is unclear. V lost 8 bases to trimming and J lost 8 bases, with 24 bases between them. The CDR3 contains 15 residues. The germline V gene encodes CDR1 LNHDA and CDR2 SQIVND (reference sequence). CDR3 residues: CASSSETMGLGEAFF. DNA for the CDR3: TGTGCCAGTTCCTCCGAGACAATGGGCCTGGGGGAAGCTTTCTTT.

The chain links TRBV7-9 to TRBJ2-1; either TRBD1 or TRBD2 may fit D (5 bases each). This CDR3 spans 15 amino acids. CDR1 and CDR2 (germline): SEHNR, FQNEAQ (reference sequence). The V end lost 5 bases, the J end lost 16 bases, and 27 bases lay between the germline ends. DNA for the CDR3: TGTGCCAGCAGCCCGGGACCGTCCTACGCCTTTGAGCGTTTCTTC. Residues: CASSPGPSYAFERFF.